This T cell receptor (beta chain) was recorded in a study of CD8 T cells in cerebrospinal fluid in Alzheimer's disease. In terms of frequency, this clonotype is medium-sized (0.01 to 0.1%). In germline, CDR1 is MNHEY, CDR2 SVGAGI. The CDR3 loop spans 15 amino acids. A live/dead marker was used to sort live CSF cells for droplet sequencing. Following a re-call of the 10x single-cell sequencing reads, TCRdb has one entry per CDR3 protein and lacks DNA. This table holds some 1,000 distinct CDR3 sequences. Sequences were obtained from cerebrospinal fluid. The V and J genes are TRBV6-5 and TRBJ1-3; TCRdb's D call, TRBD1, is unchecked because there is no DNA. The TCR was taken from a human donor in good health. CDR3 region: CASSYQDRVGNTIYF.